Listed below are T cell receptor beta chains from one sample, sequenced in a study of blood T cell repertoires in COVID-19. The protocol was immunoSEQ multiplex PCR, while the TCRdb copy is restricted to in-frame clones and leaves out a portion. Of around 300,000 clones listed, 90% are singletons. Sequenced input: PBMCs or T cells enriched from blood (not recorded which). The receptor set was obtained from a young woman with acute COVID-19. The CDR3 runs from the conserved cysteine through the conserved F or W. Clone size is shown for a subset of rows, as once, few, many or a class of expanded clone.

CATQQSGSTDTQYF NA TRBJ2-3 TRBV5-1
CASGQGRQEAFF NA TRBJ1-1 TRBV12-3/TRBV12-4
CASSLAALAGGPAQFF few TRBJ2-1 TRBV4-2
CASSVRDRGTGELFF NA TRBJ2-2 TRBV19
CAISSTRDRGFNEQFF NA TRBJ2-1 TRBV10-3
CASSLGRDRRDYGYTF NA TRBJ1-2 TRBV27
CASSWTGTDTQYF NA TRBJ2-3 TRBV27
CASTPGQLYEQYF once TRBJ2-7 TRBV12-3/TRBV12-4
CASSQGTGLAGGEGQYF NA TRBJ2-7 TRBV4-1
CASSSPSGSRYEQYF NA TRBJ2-7 TRBV27
CASSRTSGRARGTGELFF NA TRBJ2-2 TRBV27
CASTSRAGPNQPQHF NA TRBJ1-5 TRBV28
CASSRQYSSNQPQHF NA TRBJ1-5 TRBV28
CSASQATSGSYEQYF NA TRBJ2-7 TRBV20-1
CASLPRAGQPQHF NA TRBJ1-5 TRBV6-5
CASSLQGLTYEQYF NA TRBJ2-7 TRBV5-1
CASWIGERQETQYF NA TRBJ2-5 TRBV2
CASSSRDSGSYNEQFF NA TRBJ2-1 TRBV7-9
CASSFRQDYYGYTF NA TRBJ1-2 TRBV7-9
CASSFEGAYNEQFF NA TRBJ2-1 TRBV7-3
CASSFGTEETQYF NA TRBJ2-5 TRBV7-3
CASSVDKGARTEAFF NA TRBJ1-1 TRBV9
CASSLAGTSGGNEQFF NA TRBJ2-1 TRBV18
CASSLHPGGLSGNTIYF NA TRBJ1-3 TRBV27
CASSLAGGNQPQHF NA TRBJ1-5 TRBV7-9
CASRHGGQHTEAFF NA TRBJ1-1 TRBV28
CASRPQINSPLHF once TRBJ1-6 TRBV2
CASSSQRYSNQPQHF few TRBJ1-5 TRBV5-8
CASSEGQMNTDTQYF NA TRBJ2-3 TRBV2
CACWGGDYGYTF NA TRBJ1-2 TRBV30
CASSFWTAGKAYEQYF NA TRBJ2-7 TRBV5-7
CAWRIGGLNTEAFF NA TRBJ1-1 TRBV30
CASSWGLAGAYEQYF NA TRBJ2-7 TRBV5-4
CASRTSGRAVYNEQFF NA TRBJ2-1 TRBV11-2
CASRTTDYGYTF NA TRBJ1-2 TRBV27
CATSRDHWDSGSGNTIYF NA TRBJ1-3 TRBV15
CASSLQGSSYNSPLHF NA TRBJ1-6 TRBV14
CASSRLAGGADTQYF NA TRBJ2-3 TRBV7-9
CASSPSTGELFF NA TRBJ2-2 TRBV7-3
CASSYAGAVSNEQFF NA TRBJ2-1 TRBV6-6
CASRKRGFYEQYF NA TRBJ2-7 TRBV2
CASSLALGSTYEQYF NA TRBJ2-7 TRBV5-1
CAWSVAGTYGYTF NA TRBJ1-2 TRBV30
CASSIRTGTVLYEQYF NA TRBJ2-7 TRBV4-2
CASSLGEATQETQYF NA TRBJ2-5 TRBV7-8
CASSQAGTGVYGYTF NA TRBJ1-2 TRBV3-1/TRBV3-2
CATRGTGENYGYTF NA TRBJ1-2 TRBV24-1
CASSRGAGETYEQYF few TRBJ2-7 TRBV9
CASSLLALDRGKGDTQYF NA TRBJ2-3 TRBV7-9
CAWSVQFGGNQPQHF NA TRBJ1-5 TRBV30
CASSLGQGAWNEQFF few TRBJ2-1 TRBV7-2
CASSEGQGLSNGYTF NA TRBJ1-2 TRBV6-1
CASSGFDTAQYF NA TRBJ2-7 TRBV7-9
CASSQDQGSYEQYF NA TRBJ2-7 TRBV3-1/TRBV3-2
CASSPLREHSNQPQHF few TRBJ1-5 TRBV19